A single sample gave rise to the 24 T cell receptor beta chains below, sequenced in a study of blood T cell repertoires in COVID-19 (TCRdb year 2020). Library generation was performed with the immunoSEQ multiplex PCR assay. This is the immuneACCESS table as TCRdb keeps it, with only in-frame sequences that have V and J called. A part of the clones is gone; compared with another copy, unresolved V genes explain less than half, and the rest is unexplained. Recorded for this sample are fewer than 200,000 clones; 84% of them occurred a single time. Of the sample, roughly 7.5% is held by the ten largest clones. What was sequenced was peripheral blood. These receptor sequences come from a man in his forties or fifties who had recovered from COVID-19.

The genes are TRBV5-4 and TRBJ1-2; D perhaps matches TRBD1 (5 bases). CDR1 and CDR2 from the germline V gene are SGHNT and YYREEE (reference sequence). The CDR3 has 15 residues. Trimming removed 4 bases from V and 1 base from J, with 14 bases in between. CDR3 sequence reads: CASSRPLDSNYGYTF. CDR3 nucleotide sequence: TGTGCCAGCAGCCGCCCCCTTGACAGTAACTATGGCTACACCTTC.

This clone was seen just once. The chain couples TRBV11-2 to TRBJ1-2; D may be TRBD1 (6 bases). Germline V gene lookup returns CDR1 SGHAT and CDR2 FQNNGV. Trimming left V 5 bases short and J 6 bases short, with 10 bases between. The CDR3 is 12 amino acids. This CDR3 reads CASSTQGDGYTF. DNA for the CDR3: TGTGCCAGCAGCACACAGGGTGATGGCTACACCTTC.

This clone came up once. The chain employs TRBV5-4 and TRBJ2-1; D gene uncertain. CDR1 and CDR2 from the germline V gene are SGHNT and YYREEE (reference sequence). This CDR3 is built from 13 residues. The V and J ends lost 5 bases and 8 bases respectively, with 14 bases between them. The CDR3, as DNA: TGTGCCAGCAGGTACTACGGTCTCGATGAGCAGTTCTTC. Its protein is CASRYYGLDEQFF.

The chain recombines TRBV19 with TRBJ1-4; the D gene is possibly TRBD1 (6 bases). The CDR3 has 17 residues. The V end was cut by 5 bases, the J end by 5 bases, with 21 bases between. Per the germline V gene, CDR1 is LNHDA and CDR2 is SQIVND (reference sequence). The CDR3 DNA follows: TGTGCCAGTAGTGTTCAGGGGTTAGTTTACCCAAATGAAAAACTGTTTTTT. Translating gives CASSVQGLVYPNEKLFF. The full variable domain, in which reference TRBV19 and TRBJ1-4 provide the parts outside the CDR3, is DGGITQSPKYLFRKEGQNVTLSCEQNLNHDAMYWYRQDPGQGLRLIYYSQIVNDFQKGDIAEGYSVSREKKESFPLTVTSAQKNPTAFYLCASSVQGLVYPNEKLFFGSGTQLSVL.

CDR3 residues: CASSQEPTSGGARSTQYF. The CDR3 DNA reads as TGTGCCAGCAGCCAAGAACCGACTAGCGGGGGGGCTAGGTCCACGCAGTATTTT. The chain couples TRBV3-1 (or the pseudogene TRBV3-2) to TRBJ2-3; 14 bases map to TRBD2. The CDR3 extends over 18 amino acids. Germline V CDR1 and CDR2: LGHDT, YNNKEL (reference sequence). With 0 bases clipped from V and 9 bases from J, the junction kept 11 bases outside the gene matches.

This chain connects TRBV14 to TRBJ2-1, with D possibly matching TRBD2 (6 bases). Per germline, CDR1 SGHDN and CDR2 FVKESK. This CDR3 region has 14 residues. Trimming left V 5 bases short and J 6 bases short, with 14 bases between. CDR3 nucleotide sequence: TGTGCCAGCAGCTACATACTAGCCTTCAATGAGCAGTTCTTC. Protein product: CASSYILAFNEQFF.

This clone has just a few counts. The chain links TRBV19 to TRBJ1-1; D remains ambiguous. This CDR3 spans 17 amino acids. V lost 5 bases, J lost 2 bases, and 21 bases lay in between. Germline CDR1 and CDR2: LNHDA and SQIVND (reference sequence). The CDR3 loop reads CASSSRTEALVNTEAFF. In DNA, the CDR3 is TGTGCCAGTAGTTCACGGACGGAGGCCCTAGTCAACACTGAAGCTTTCTTT.

In nucleotides, the CDR3 is TGTGCCAGCAGTGAAGCGCTTGGGCAAGAAGGTGAAAAACTGTTTTTT. Residues: CASSEALGQEGEKLFF. V gene TRBV6-1 combines with J gene TRBJ1-4; D call uncertain. CDR1 is MNHNS and CDR2 is SASEGT in the germline V gene. This CDR3 contains 16 residues. Trimming removed 0 bases at V and 7 bases at J, with 15 bases between.

The chain is built from TRBV10-3 and TRBJ2-2, with TRBD2 identical over 9 bases. Germline V gene data show CDR1 as ENHRY and CDR2 as SYGVKD. V lost 10 bases and J lost 6; bases outside the gene matches: 9. The CDR3 contains 14 residues. CDR3 DNA sequence: TGTGCCAGTCTAGCGGGGCCGGGGTCCGGGGAGCTGTTTTTT. It specifies CASLAGPGSGELFF.

The gene calls are TRBV4-1 and TRBJ2-1; 9 positions match TRBD2. V dropped 3 bases and J dropped 7; count of bases not matched to a gene: 10. CDR1 is MGHRA, CDR2 YSYEKL, per germline. This CDR3 has 16 residues. CDR3 loop: CASSQAGLAGYNEQFF. The CDR3 DNA is TGCGCCAGCAGCCAGGCCGGGCTAGCGGGATATAATGAGCAGTTCTTC.

This rearrangement joins TRBV11-1 to TRBJ1-4, with 7 nucleotides matching TRBD1. The CDR3 consists of 13 residues. CDR1 SGHAT and CDR2 FQDESV come from the germline V gene (reference sequence). Trimming cost V 5 bases and J 4 bases; bases outside gene matches: 1. The CDR3 DNA is TGTGCCAGCAGCCGGGACAGTAATGAAAAACTGTTTTTT. It encodes CASSRDSNEKLFF.

The chain is built from TRBV18 and TRBJ2-7; D may be TRBD1 (5 bases). CDR1 is KGHSH and CDR2 is LQKENI in the germline V gene. This CDR3 spans 14 amino acids. Trimming removed 0 bases at V and 5 bases at J, with 11 bases between. The CDR3 protein is CASSPPRATHEQYF. The CDR3 DNA sequence: TGTGCCAGCTCACCACCCAGGGCGACCCACGAGCAGTACTTC.

The J gene is TRBJ2-3, the V gene TRBV24-1; 9 positions match TRBD1. Germline values: CDR1 KGHDR, CDR2 SFDVKD. There are 17 residues in the CDR3. V shed 3 bases and J 1 base; nucleotides not matched to a gene: 7. CDR3 protein: CATSDPGQGHGTDTQYF. The CDR3 DNA reads as TGTGCCACCAGTGATCCCGGACAGGGGCATGGCACAGATACGCAGTATTTT.

Written as DNA, the CDR3 is TGTGCCAGCAGCCAAGATCCAAACTCCTACGTCGGCTACACCTTC. It specifies CASSQDPNSYVGYTF. The chain recombines TRBV4-2 with TRBJ1-2; D call uncertain. The V end lost 0 bases, the J end lost 8 bases, and 16 bases lay between the germline ends. CDR3 size: 15 residues. Germline values: CDR1 LGHNA, CDR2 YNFKEQ.

The rearrangement links TRBV10-1 to TRBJ1-2; a possible D gene is TRBD1 (6 bases). Trimming removed 10 bases at V and 1 base at J, with 16 bases between. Germline V CDR1 and CDR2: WNHNN, SYGVQD (reference sequence). This CDR3 is 14 amino acids long. The CDR3: CANLPPQGNYGYTF. The CDR3 DNA reads TGCGCCAACCTACCCCCACAGGGTAACTATGGCTACACCTTC.

The J gene is TRBJ2-1, the V gene TRBV28; D gene ambiguous. Trimming removed 6 bases from V and 6 bases from J, with 9 bases in between. This CDR3 has 12 amino acids. The germline V gene has CDR1 MDHEN and CDR2 SYDVKM. CDR3 nucleotide sequence: TGTGCCAGCAGCCCAGATGTCAATGAGCAGTTCTTC. Its translation: CASSPDVNEQFF.

The gene calls are TRBV23-1 and TRBJ1-1, with D maybe TRBD1 (5 bases). Being an ORF, TRBV23-1 has a function that is uncertain. Trimming cost V 6 bases and J 3 bases, with 11 bases left between them. CDR3 length: 13 amino acids. CDR3: CASRTEGYTEAFF. The CDR3 DNA follows: TGCGCCAGCAGGACGGAGGGGTACACTGAAGCTTTCTTT.

This clone was recorded once. The CDR3 DNA reads TGTGCCAGCTCACCACGCGATTTCGTTCGTGAGACCCAGTACTTC. Encoded protein: CASSPRDFVRETQYF. The chain joins TRBV18 to TRBJ2-5; D uncertain. Germline V gene sequence: CDR1 KGHSH, CDR2 LQKENI. V was cut by 1 base and J by 5 bases, with 14 bases left in between. The CDR3 is 15 amino acids.

The J gene is TRBJ2-5, the V gene TRBV7-3; TRBD2 matches at 9 bases. V lost 5 bases to trimming and J lost 7 bases; unmatched junction nucleotides: 14. Germline V gene sequence: CDR1 SGHTA, CDR2 FQGTGA. CDR3 length: 16 residues. The CDR3 loop reads CASSQNPTSGLGTQYF. CDR3 in DNA: TGTGCCAGCAGCCAAAATCCGACTAGCGGACTGGGGACCCAGTACTTC.

This chain joins TRBV27 and TRBJ2-3; 11 bases fit TRBD2. The CDR3 consists of 13 residues. The germline V gene has CDR1 MNHEY and CDR2 SMNVEV (reference sequence). V dropped 5 bases and J dropped 11; count of bases not matched to a gene: 6. CDR3 nucleotide sequence: TGTGCCAGCAGTAGGGAACTAGCGGGGGTGCAGTATTTT. Amino acid sequence: CASSRELAGVQYF.

This clone came up once. The chain uses TRBV6-5 and TRBJ2-7, with 7 bases that match TRBD1. The CDR3 has 16 residues. The germline CDR1 and CDR2 sequences are MNHEY and SVGAGI. Trimming removed 2 bases from V and 2 bases from J; junction bases left unmatched: 9. In DNA form, the CDR3 reads TGTGCCAGCAGTTACACTCTGCTTAGGGGGCCCTACGAGCAGTACTTC. It translates to CASSYTLLRGPYEQYF.

This clone was seen once. The J gene is TRBJ2-6, the V gene TRBV7-3; possibly TRBD2 for D (5 bases). CDR1 is SGHTA and CDR2 is FQGTGA in the germline V gene. The CDR3 loop spans 15 amino acids. V dropped 8 bases and J dropped 2 bases, with 13 bases sitting between them. The CDR3 is CASGNQEAGANVLTF. For the CDR3, the DNA is TGTGCCAGCGGGAATCAGGAGGCTGGGGCCAACGTCCTGACTTTC.

The V gene is TRBV5-4, the J gene TRBJ2-1; TRBD1 matches 8 bases. V lost 0 bases, J lost 9 bases, and 11 bases stayed unmatched. From germline, CDR1 is SGHNT and CDR2 YYREEE (reference sequence). This CDR3 is 16 amino acids long. For the CDR3, the DNA is TGTGCCAGCAGCTTGGATTCGCTGACAGGGGTTGTTGAGCAGTTCTTC. Amino acids: CASSLDSLTGVVEQFF.

The chain has TRBV3-1 (or the pseudogene TRBV3-2) and TRBJ2-6, with D perhaps TRBD2 (6 bases). Trimming left V 0 bases short and J 8 bases short, with 14 bases between. Germline CDR1 reads LGHDT; CDR2 reads YNNKEL (reference sequence). The CDR3 runs 16 residues. The CDR3 loop is CASSQDWREATNVLTF. CDR3 sequence (DNA): TGTGCCAGCAGCCAAGATTGGAGGGAGGCGACCAACGTCCTGACTTTC.